This TCR beta chain was sequenced in a study of cytomegalovirus exposure and HLA in healthy donors. Broader study findings: Highly shared variants forming one cluster were likely a sequencing artifact.

The V end was cut by 1 base, the J end by 7 bases, with 18 bases between. This CDR3 contains 16 residues. Germline assignment: CDR1 SGDLS and CDR2 YYNGEE. The PCR had 60 Vbeta and 13 Jbeta primers. Measured with immunoSEQ multiplex PCR; TCRdb has only the in-frame clones, and not every one. The top ten hold 6% to 9% of the sample, which has about 160,000 clones, roughly 80% seen once. As regards this clone: What it binds is unknown.

Sequenced input: PBMCs. This sequence originates from a woman aged 25 to 45 in good health and CMV-seropositive. The V gene is TRBV9, the J gene TRBJ2-1; D possibly corresponds to TRBD2 (7 bases). CDR3 protein: CASSVRGGGLINEQFF. The CDR3 DNA reads as TGTGCCAGCAGCGTAAGAGGGGGGGGGCTGATAAATGAGCAGTTCTTC.